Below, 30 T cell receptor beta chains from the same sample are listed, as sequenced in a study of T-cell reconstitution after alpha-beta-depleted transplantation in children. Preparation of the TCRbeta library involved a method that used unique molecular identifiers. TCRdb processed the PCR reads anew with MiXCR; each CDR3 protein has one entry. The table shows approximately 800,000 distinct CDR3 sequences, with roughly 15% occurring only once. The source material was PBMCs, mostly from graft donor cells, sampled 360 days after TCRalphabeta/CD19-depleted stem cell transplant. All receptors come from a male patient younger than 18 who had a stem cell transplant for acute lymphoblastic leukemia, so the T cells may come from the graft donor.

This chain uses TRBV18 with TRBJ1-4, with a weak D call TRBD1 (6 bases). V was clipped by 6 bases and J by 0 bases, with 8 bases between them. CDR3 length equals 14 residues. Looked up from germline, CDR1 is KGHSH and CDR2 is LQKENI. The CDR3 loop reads CASSGQSTNEKLFF. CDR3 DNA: TGTGCCAGCTCTGGACAGTCAACTAATGAAAAACTGTTTTTT.

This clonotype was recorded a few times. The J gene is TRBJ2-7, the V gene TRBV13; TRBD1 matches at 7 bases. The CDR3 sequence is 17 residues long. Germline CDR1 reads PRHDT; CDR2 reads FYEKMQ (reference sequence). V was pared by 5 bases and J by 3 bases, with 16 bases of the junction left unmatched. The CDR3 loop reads CASSPEPGQPHHYEQYF. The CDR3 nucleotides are TGTGCCAGCAGCCCCGAGCCGGGACAGCCTCATCACTACGAGCAGTACTTC.

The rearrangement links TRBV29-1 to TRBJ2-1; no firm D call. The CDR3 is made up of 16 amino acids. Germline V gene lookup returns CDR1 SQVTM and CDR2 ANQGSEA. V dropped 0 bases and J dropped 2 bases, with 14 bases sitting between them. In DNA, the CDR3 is TGCAGCGTTGAAGATCAGGACCGGATCCCCTACAATGAGCAGTTCTTC. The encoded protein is CSVEDQDRIPYNEQFF.

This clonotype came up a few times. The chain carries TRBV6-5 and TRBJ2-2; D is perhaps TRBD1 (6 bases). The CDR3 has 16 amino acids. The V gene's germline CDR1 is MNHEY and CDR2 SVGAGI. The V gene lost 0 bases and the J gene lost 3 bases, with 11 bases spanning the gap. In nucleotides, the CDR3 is TGTGCCAGCAGTTACTCCCTATACAGGGACACCGGGGAGCTGTTTTTT. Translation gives CASSYSLYRDTGELFF.

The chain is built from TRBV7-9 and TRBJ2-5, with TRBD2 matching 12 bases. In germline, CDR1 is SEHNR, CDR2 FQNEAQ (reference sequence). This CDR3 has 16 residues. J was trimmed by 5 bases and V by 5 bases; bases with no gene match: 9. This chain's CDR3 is CASSPRLAGERETQYF. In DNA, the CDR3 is TGTGCCAGCAGCCCTAGACTAGCGGGAGAGAGGGAGACCCAGTACTTC.

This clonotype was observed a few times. The CDR3 spells CSARRNLNTDTQYF. CDR3 DNA sequence: TGCAGTGCTAGGCGGAATTTAAACACAGATACGCAGTATTTT. This chain joins TRBV20-1 and TRBJ2-3; D uncertain. The CDR3 extends over 14 amino acids. Per the germline V gene, CDR1 is DFQATT and CDR2 is SNEGSKA (reference sequence). Trimming shortened V by 3 bases and J by 2 bases, and 12 bases separated the two germline ends.

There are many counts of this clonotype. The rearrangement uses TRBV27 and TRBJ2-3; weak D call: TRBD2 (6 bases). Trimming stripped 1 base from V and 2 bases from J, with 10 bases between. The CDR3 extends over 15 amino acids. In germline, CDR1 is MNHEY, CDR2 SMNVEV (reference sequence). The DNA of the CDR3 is TGTGCCAGCAGTTTATTGCGGGGATTCACAGATACGCAGTATTTT. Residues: CASSLLRGFTDTQYF.

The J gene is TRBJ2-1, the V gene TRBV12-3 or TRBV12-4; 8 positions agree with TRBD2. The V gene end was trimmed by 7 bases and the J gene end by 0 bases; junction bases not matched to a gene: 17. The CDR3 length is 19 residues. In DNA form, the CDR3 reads TGTGCCAGCACCCTTAGATGGAGGGGCGGGGGGAGCTCCTACAATGAGCAGTTCTTC. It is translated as CASTLRWRGGGSSYNEQFF.

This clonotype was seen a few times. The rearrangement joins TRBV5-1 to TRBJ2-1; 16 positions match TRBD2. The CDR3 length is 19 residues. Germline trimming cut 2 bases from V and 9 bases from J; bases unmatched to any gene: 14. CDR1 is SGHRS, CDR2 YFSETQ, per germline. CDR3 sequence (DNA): TGCGCCAGCAGCTTCCTTCCGGGACTAGCGGGAGGGCCCACGGGTGAGCAGTTCTTC. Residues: CASSFLPGLAGGPTGEQFF.

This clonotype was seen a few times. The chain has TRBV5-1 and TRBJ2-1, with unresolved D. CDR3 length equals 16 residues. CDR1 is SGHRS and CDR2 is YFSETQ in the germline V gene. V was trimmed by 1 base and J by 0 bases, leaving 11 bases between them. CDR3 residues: CASSLSGPLSYNEQFF. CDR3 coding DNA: TGCGCCAGCAGCTTGTCAGGTCCACTCTCCTACAATGAGCAGTTCTTC.

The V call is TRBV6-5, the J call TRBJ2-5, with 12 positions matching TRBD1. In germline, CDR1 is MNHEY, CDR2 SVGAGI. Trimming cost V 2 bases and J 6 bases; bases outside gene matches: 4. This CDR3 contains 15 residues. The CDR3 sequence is CASSYGTGGVQTQYF. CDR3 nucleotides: TGTGCCAGCAGTTACGGGACAGGGGGCGTACAGACCCAGTACTTC.

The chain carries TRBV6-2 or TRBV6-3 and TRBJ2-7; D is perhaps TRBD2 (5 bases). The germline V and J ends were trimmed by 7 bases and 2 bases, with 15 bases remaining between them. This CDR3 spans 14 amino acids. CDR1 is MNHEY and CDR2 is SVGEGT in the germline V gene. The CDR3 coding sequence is TGTGCCAGCAATTATCTGGGAGTCCCCTACGAGCAGTACTTC. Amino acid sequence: CASNYLGVPYEQYF.

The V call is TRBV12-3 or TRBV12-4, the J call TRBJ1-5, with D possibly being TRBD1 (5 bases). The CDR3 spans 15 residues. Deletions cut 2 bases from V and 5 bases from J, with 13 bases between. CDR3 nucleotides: TGTGCCAGCAGTTTACTTAGGGGTTTCGATCAGCCCCAGCATTTT. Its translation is CASSLLRGFDQPQHF.

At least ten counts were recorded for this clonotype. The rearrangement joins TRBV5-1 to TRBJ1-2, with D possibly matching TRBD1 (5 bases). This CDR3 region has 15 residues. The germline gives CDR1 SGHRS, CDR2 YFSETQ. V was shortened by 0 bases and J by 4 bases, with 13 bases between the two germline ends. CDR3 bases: TGCGCCAGCAGCTTGGAGCGGGGGTTGACCTATGGCTACACCTTC. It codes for CASSLERGLTYGYTF.

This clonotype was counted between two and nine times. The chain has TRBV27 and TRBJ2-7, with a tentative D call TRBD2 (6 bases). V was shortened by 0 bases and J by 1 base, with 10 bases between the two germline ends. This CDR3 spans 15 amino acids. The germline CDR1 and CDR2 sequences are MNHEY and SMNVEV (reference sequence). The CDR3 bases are TGTGCCAGCAGTTTATCAACGGGAGAATCCTACGAGCAGTACTTC. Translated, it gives CASSLSTGESYEQYF.

DNA for the CDR3: TGTGCCAGCAGCCCCACCAGTCTGGGGGCGAGGTCCGCTGAAGCTTTCTTT. This translates into CASSPTSLGARSAEAFF. J is TRBJ1-1 and V is TRBV4-2; D is possibly TRBD1 (6 bases). In germline, CDR1 is LGHNA, CDR2 YNFKEQ. The CDR3 loop spans 17 amino acids. V was shortened by 4 bases and J by 6 bases, with 24 bases between the two germline ends.

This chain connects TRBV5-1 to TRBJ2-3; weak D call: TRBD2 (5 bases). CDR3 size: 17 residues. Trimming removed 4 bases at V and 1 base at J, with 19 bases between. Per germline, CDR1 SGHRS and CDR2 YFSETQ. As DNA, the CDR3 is TGCGCCAGCAGCCTCCTCACGGGGAACGTTGGCACAGATACGCAGTATTTT. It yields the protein CASSLLTGNVGTDTQYF.

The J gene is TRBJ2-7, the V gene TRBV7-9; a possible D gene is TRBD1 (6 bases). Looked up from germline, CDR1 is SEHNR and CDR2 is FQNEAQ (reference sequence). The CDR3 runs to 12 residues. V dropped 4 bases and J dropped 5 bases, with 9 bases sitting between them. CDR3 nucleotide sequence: TGTGCCAGCAGCTATACAGGGAACGAGCAGTACTTC. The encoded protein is CASSYTGNEQYF.

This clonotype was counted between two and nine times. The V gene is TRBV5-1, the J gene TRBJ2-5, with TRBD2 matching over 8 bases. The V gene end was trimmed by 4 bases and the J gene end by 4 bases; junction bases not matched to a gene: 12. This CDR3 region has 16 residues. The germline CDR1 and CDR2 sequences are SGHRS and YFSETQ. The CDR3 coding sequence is TGCGCCAGCAGCCTTAAAATAGCGGGAAGGGGAGAGACCCAGTACTTC. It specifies CASSLKIAGRGETQYF.

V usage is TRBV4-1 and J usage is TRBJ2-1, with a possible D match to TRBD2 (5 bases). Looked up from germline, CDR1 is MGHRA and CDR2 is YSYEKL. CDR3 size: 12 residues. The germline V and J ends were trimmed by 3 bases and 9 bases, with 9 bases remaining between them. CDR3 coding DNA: TGCGCCAGCAGCCACCGGGGTATTGAGCAGTTCTTC. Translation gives CASSHRGIEQFF.

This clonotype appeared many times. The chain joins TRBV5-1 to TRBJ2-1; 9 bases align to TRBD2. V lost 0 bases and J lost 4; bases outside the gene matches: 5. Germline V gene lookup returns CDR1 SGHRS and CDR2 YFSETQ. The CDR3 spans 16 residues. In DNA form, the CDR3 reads TGCGCCAGCAGCTTGGTGGGACTAGCTGAGTACAATGAGCAGTTCTTC. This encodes CASSLVGLAEYNEQFF. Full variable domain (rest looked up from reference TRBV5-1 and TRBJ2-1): KAGVTQTPRYLIKTRGQQVTLSCSPISGHRSVSWYQQTPGQGLQFLFEYFSETQRNKGNFPGRFSGRQFSNSRSEMNVSTLELGDSALYLCASSLVGLAEYNEQFFGPGTRLTVL.

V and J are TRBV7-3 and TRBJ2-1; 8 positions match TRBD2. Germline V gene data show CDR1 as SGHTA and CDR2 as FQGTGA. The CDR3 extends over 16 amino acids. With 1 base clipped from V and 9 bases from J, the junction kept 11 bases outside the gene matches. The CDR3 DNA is TGTGCCAGCAGCTTAAAAGGCGGGACTAGTTACCGTGAGCAGTTCTTC. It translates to CASSLKGGTSYREQFF.

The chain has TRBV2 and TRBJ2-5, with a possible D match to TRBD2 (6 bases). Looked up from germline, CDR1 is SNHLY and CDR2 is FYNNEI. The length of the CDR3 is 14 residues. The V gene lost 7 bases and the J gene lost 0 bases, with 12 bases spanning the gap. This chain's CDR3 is CASKEGTDQETQYF. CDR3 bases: TGTGCCAGCAAGGAGGGGACCGACCAAGAGACCCAGTACTTC.

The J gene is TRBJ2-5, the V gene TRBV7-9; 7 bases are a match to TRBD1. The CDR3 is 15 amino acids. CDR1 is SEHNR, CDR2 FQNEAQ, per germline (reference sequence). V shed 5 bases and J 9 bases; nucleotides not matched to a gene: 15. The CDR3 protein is CASSPRGTVEMAQYF. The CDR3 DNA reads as TGTGCCAGCAGCCCACGAGGGACAGTAGAGATGGCCCAGTACTTC.

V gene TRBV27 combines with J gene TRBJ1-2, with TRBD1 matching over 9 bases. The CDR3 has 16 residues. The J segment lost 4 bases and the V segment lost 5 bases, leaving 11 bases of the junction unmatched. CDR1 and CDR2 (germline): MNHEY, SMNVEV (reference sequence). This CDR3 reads CASSLLSGTGFYGYTF. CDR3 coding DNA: TGTGCCAGCAGTCTGCTTTCCGGGACAGGGTTCTATGGCTACACCTTC.

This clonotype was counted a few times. The CDR3 region has the DNA TGTGCCACCAGTAAATGGGGACAGGGGAGCTCCTACAATGAGCAGTTCTTC. It codes for CATSKWGQGSSYNEQFF. The chain joins TRBV24-1 to TRBJ2-1, with TRBD1 identical over 10 bases. The CDR3 has 17 amino acids. The V gene's germline CDR1 is KGHDR and CDR2 SFDVKD. V dropped 6 bases and J dropped 0; count of bases not matched to a gene: 7.

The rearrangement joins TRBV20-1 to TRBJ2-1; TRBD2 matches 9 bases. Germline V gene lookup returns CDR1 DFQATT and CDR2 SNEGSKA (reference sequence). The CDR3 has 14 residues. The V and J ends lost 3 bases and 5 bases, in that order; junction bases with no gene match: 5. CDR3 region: CSASASGINNEQFF. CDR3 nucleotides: TGCAGTGCTAGTGCTAGCGGGATTAACAATGAGCAGTTCTTC.

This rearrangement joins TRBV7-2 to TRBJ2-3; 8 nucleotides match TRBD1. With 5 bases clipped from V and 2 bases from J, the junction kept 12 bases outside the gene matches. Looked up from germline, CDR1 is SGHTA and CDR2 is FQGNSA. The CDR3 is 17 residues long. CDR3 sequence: CASSTDRATLITDTQYF. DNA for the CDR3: TGTGCCAGCAGCACGGACAGGGCCACCTTAATCACAGATACGCAGTATTTT. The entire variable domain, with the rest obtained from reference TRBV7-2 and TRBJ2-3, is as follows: GAGVSQSPSNKVTEKGKDVELRCDPISGHTALYWYRQSLGQGLEFLIYFQGNSAPDKSGLPSDRFSAERTGGSVSTLTIQRTQQEDSAVYLCASSTDRATLITDTQYFGPGTRLTVL.

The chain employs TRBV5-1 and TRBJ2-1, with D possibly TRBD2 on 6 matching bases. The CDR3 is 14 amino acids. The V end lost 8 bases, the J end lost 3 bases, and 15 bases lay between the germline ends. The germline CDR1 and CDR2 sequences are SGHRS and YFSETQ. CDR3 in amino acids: CASSGREIYNEQFF. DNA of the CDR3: TGCGCCAGTAGCGGCCGGGAAATCTACAATGAGCAGTTCTTC.

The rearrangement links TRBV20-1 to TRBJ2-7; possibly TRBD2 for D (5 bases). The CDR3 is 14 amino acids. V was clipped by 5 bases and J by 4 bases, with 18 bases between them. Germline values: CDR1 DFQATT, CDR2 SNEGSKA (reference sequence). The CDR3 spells CSAPGYFPHYEQYF. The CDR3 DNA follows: TGCAGTGCTCCGGGATACTTCCCCCATTACGAGCAGTACTTC.